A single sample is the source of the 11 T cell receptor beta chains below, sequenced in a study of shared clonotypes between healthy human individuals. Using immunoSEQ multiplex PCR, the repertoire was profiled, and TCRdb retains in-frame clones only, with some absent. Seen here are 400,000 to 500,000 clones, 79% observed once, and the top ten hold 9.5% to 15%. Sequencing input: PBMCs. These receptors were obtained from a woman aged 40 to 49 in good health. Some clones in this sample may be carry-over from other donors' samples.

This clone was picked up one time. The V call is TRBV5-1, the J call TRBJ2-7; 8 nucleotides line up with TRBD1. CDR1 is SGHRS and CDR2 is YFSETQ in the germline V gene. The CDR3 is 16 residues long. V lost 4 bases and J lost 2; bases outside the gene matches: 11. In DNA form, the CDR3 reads TGCGCCAGCAGCCCCGTACCGGGACAGGCGACCTACGAGCAGTACTTC. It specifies CASSPVPGQATYEQYF.

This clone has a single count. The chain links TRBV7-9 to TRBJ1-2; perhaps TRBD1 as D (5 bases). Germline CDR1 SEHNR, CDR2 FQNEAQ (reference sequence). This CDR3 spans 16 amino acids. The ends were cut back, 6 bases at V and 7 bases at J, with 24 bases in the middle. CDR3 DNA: TGTGCCAGCAGTCCTCGAACCACCGGGGGTTTTGGTGGCTACACCTTC. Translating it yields CASSPRTTGGFGGYTF.

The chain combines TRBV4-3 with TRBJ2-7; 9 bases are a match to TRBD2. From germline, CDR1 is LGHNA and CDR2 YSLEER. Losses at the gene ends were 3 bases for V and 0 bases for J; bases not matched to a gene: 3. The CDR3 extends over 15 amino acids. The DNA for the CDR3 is TGCGCCAGCAGCCACGTGACTAGCGGCTCCTACGAGCAGTACTTC. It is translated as CASSHVTSGSYEQYF.

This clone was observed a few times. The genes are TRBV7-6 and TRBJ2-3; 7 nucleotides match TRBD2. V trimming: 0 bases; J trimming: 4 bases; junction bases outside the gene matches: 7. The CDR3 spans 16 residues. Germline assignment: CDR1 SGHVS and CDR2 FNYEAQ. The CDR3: CASSLAEAAGADTQYF. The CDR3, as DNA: TGTGCCAGCAGCTTAGCTGAGGCTGCGGGGGCAGATACGCAGTATTTT.

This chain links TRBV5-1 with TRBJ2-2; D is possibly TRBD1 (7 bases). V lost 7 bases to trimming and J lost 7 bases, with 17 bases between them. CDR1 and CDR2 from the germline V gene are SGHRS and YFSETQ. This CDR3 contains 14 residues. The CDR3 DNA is TGCGCCAGCGGAGGGGGCTTGAGGGACGGGGAGCTGTTTTTT. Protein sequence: CASGGGLRDGELFF.

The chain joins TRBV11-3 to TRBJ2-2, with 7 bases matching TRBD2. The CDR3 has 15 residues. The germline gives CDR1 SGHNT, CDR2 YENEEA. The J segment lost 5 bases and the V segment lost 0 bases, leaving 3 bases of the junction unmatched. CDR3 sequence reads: CASSLDGAGTGELFF. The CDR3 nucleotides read TGTGCCAGCAGCTTAGATGGAGCGGGAACCGGGGAGCTGTTTTTT.

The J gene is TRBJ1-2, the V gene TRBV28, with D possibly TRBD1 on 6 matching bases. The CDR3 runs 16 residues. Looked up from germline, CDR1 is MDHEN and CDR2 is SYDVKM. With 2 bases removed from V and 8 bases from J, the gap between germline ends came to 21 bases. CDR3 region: CASSLVATHRVRGYTF. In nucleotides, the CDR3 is TGTGCCAGCAGTTTAGTTGCCACACACAGGGTTCGGGGCTACACCTTC.

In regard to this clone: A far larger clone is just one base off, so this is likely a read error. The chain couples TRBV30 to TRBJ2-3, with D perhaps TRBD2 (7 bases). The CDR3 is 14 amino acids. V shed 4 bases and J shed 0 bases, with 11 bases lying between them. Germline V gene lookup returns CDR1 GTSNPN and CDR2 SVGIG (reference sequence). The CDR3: CAWMRGGSTDTQYF. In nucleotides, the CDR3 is TGTGCCTGGATGAGGGGGGGAAGCACAGATACGCAGTATTTT.

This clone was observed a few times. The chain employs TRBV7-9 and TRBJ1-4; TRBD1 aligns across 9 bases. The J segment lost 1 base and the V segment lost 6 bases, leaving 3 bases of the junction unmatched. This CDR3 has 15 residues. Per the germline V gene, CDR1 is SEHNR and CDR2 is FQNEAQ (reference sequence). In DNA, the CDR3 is TGTGCCAGCAGTAGGGGACAGGGAACTAATGAAAAACTGTTTTTT. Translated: CASSRGQGTNEKLFF.

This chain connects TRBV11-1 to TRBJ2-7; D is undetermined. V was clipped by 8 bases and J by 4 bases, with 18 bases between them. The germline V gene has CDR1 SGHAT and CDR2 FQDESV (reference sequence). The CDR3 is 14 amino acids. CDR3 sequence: CASRRWASIYEQYF. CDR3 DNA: TGTGCCAGCCGCCGGTGGGCATCGATATACGAGCAGTACTTC.

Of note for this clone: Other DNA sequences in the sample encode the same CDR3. In nucleotides, the CDR3 is TGCGCCAGCAGCCTTGGACAGGGCCAAGAGACCCAGTACTTC. Translated, it gives CASSLGQGQETQYF. The chain joins TRBV5-1 to TRBJ2-5; TRBD1 matches 8 bases. The ends lost 4 bases at V and 1 base at J; junction bases unmatched: 3. This CDR3 contains 14 residues. The V gene's germline CDR1 is SGHRS and CDR2 YFSETQ.